This TCR beta chain was sequenced in a study of cytomegalovirus exposure and HLA in healthy donors. Sampled while nominally healthy, donors likely had unrecorded immune exposures. The PCR used 60 Vbeta and 13 Jbeta primers. Generated by immunoSEQ multiplex PCR, the TCRdb table keeps only in-frame clones and is missing some. Of around 220,000 clones listed, less than 85% were seen once; the top ten hold roughly 0.22%. CDR3 size: 16 residues. The trim removed 1 base at V and 1 base at J, leaving 1 base unmatched. Germline V gene sequence: CDR1 SNHLY, CDR2 FYNNEI. The sequenced sample consisted of PBMCs. The clonotype was recovered from a girl aged 2-15 years in good health and CMV-seronegative. J is TRBJ2-3 and V is TRBV2, with 11 bases matching TRBD2. The CDR3 nucleotides are TGTGCCAGCAGTGAAGTACTAGCGGGGGGCACAGATACGCAGTATTTT. Protein sequence: CASSEVLAGGTDTQYF.